The 15 T cell receptor beta chains below were found in one sample sequenced in a study of T cells after yellow fever vaccination. A single record per CDR3 protein comes from TCRdb applying MiXCR to the 5' RACE reads. The sample records about 150,000 distinct CDR3 sequences, 5% to 7.5% being singletons. The sample in question was CD4+ T cells sorted from PBMCs, obtained 10 days after the yellow fever booster vaccination. Receptors were obtained from a man aged 25-40 years who received the YFV17D yellow fever vaccine.

In its sample, this clonotype was seen many times. The genes are TRBV7-2 and TRBJ1-5, with D unresolved. Germline CDR1 and CDR2: SGHTA and FQGNSA. The CDR3 covers 12 residues. V was pared by 1 base and J by 9 bases, with 7 bases between. CDR3: CASSLGAGPQHF. The CDR3 nucleotides are TGTGCCAGCAGCTTAGGGGCTGGGCCCCAGCATTTT. The full variable domain, completed using reference TRBV7-2 and TRBJ1-5, is GAGVSQSPSNKVTEKGKDVELRCDPISGHTALYWYRQSLGQGLEFLIYFQGNSAPDKSGLPSDRFSAERTGGSVSTLTIQRTQQEDSAVYLCASSLGAGPQHFGDGTRLSIL.

This clonotype was picked up many times. The gene calls are TRBV7-8 and TRBJ2-6; 8 nucleotides match TRBD2. Trimming cost V 5 bases and J 5 bases; bases outside gene matches: 17. This CDR3 is built from 19 residues. Looked up from germline, CDR1 is SGHVS and CDR2 is FQNEAQ. CDR3 bases: TGTGCCAGCAGCCAAGCCCGCCTAGCGGGTAGATCCAGGGCCAACGTCCTGACTTTC. Its translation: CASSQARLAGRSRANVLTF. The full variable domain, with the rest looked up from reference TRBV7-8 and TRBJ2-6, is GAGVSQSPRYKVAKRGQDVALRCDPISGHVSLFWYQQALGQGPEFLTYFQNEAQLDKSGLPSDRFFAERPEGSVSTLKIQRTQQEDSAVYLCASSQARLAGRSRANVLTFGAGSRLTVL.

This clonotype was seen repeatedly, ten times or more. The chain combines TRBV6-5 with TRBJ2-7; 13 bases line up with TRBD2. The CDR3 loop spans 15 amino acids. Trimming at V came to 6 bases and at J to 5 bases, leaving 7 bases not matched to a gene. CDR1 is MNHEY, CDR2 SVGAGI, per germline. The CDR3 sequence: CASRRGLAGIDEQYF. CDR3 coding DNA: TGTGCCAGCAGAAGGGGACTAGCGGGAATCGACGAGCAGTACTTC.

This clonotype was counted only a few times. The CDR3 sequence: CASSEVFSGPTRGYTF. CDR3 nucleotide sequence: TGTGCCAGCAGTGAAGTGTTTAGTGGCCCCACGAGAGGCTACACCTTC. The chain carries TRBV6-1 and TRBJ1-2; no definite D call. CDR3 size: 16 residues. In germline, CDR1 is MNHNS, CDR2 SASEGT. V was shortened by 1 base and J by 8 bases, with 20 bases between the two germline ends.

The sample holds many counts of this clonotype. The chain carries TRBV7-2 and TRBJ2-7; the D gene is possibly TRBD1 (5 bases). CDR1 and CDR2 (germline): SGHTA, FQGNSA. The V and J ends lost 1 base and 2 bases respectively, with 9 bases between them. This CDR3 is built from 14 residues. The CDR3 nucleotides are TGTGCCAGCAGCTTAGAGGCAGGGACCTACGAGCAGTACTTC. Its protein product is CASSLEAGTYEQYF. Combining the CDR3 with reference TRBV7-2 and TRBJ2-7 gives the whole variable domain GAGVSQSPSNKVTEKGKDVELRCDPISGHTALYWYRQSLGQGLEFLIYFQGNSAPDKSGLPSDRFSAERTGGSVSTLTIQRTQQEDSAVYLCASSLEAGTYEQYFGPGTRLTVT.

The sample holds many counts of this clonotype. V and J are TRBV5-1 and TRBJ2-2, with D possibly matching TRBD2 (7 bases). Trimming left V 3 bases short and J 6 bases short, with 21 bases between. This CDR3 region has 17 residues. CDR1 SGHRS and CDR2 YFSETQ come from the germline V gene. CDR3 DNA: TGCGCCAGCAGCTCCCCGAGGGGGGGAATGGTTTCCGGGGAGCTGTTTTTT. As protein: CASSSPRGGMVSGELFF.

The chain joins TRBV20-1 to TRBJ2-7; tentative D call: TRBD1 (5 bases). This CDR3 region has 15 residues. V shed 0 bases and J shed 6 bases, with 18 bases lying between them. From germline, CDR1 is DFQATT and CDR2 SNEGSKA (reference sequence). DNA for the CDR3: TGCAGTGCTAGAGACTCAGGACAACGCCTCGGCGAGCAGTACTTC. It translates to CSARDSGQRLGEQYF.

A few counts support this clonotype. J is TRBJ2-1 and V is TRBV4-1; 7 bases line up with TRBD2. V was clipped by 2 bases and J by 8 bases; unmatched bases: 6. The length of the CDR3 is 14 residues. Germline V gives CDR1 MGHRA, CDR2 YSYEKL. The chain's CDR3 is CASSQRLAGDEQFF. CDR3 nucleotides: TGCGCCAGCAGCCAACGGCTTGCGGGGGATGAGCAGTTCTTC.

This clonotype was picked up many times. The genes are TRBV5-4 and TRBJ2-2; 9 bases match TRBD1. CDR3 length: 16 amino acids. Germline CDR1 reads SGHNT; CDR2 reads YYREEE (reference sequence). V trimming: 4 bases; J trimming: 5 bases; junction bases outside the gene matches: 9. Here the CDR3 DNA reads TGTGCCAGCAGCCGACCCGGGACAGGGAAAACCGGGGAGCTGTTTTTT. Translation: CASSRPGTGKTGELFF.

This clonotype was counted at least ten times. J is TRBJ2-3 and V is TRBV27; TRBD1 agrees at 9 bases. The CDR3 sequence is 16 residues long. Per the germline V gene, CDR1 is MNHEY and CDR2 is SMNVEV (reference sequence). With V trimmed by 3 bases and J by 1 base, 5 bases remained unmatched. The CDR3 region is CASSFNWDRGTDTQYF. Here the CDR3 DNA reads TGTGCCAGCAGTTTTAACTGGGACAGGGGCACAGATACGCAGTATTTT.

V is TRBV11-1 and J is TRBJ2-5, with unresolved D. CDR3 length: 18 residues. CDR1 and CDR2 (germline): SGHAT, FQDESV (reference sequence). V gave up 2 bases and J gave up 1 base, with 20 bases separating them. Here the CDR3 DNA reads TGTGCCAGCAGCTTAATCTCCTATCGCGCTAGAGGCCAAGAGACCCAGTACTTC. Translation gives CASSLISYRARGQETQYF.

The sample holds many counts of this clonotype. The J gene is TRBJ2-3, the V gene TRBV29-1; 7 bases agree with TRBD2. CDR3 length equals 15 residues. The V and J ends lost 6 bases and 4 bases, in that order; junction bases with no gene match: 13. CDR1 and CDR2 (germline): SQVTM, ANQGSEA. This chain's CDR3 is CSVDLTSNVPDTQYF. CDR3 coding DNA: TGCAGCGTAGACCTGACTAGCAACGTACCAGATACGCAGTATTTT.

This clonotype was seen ten or more times. The rearrangement links TRBV29-1 to TRBJ2-7; tentatively, D is TRBD2 (5 bases). The CDR3 extends over 14 amino acids. CDR1 SQVTM and CDR2 ANQGSEA come from the germline V gene. V lost 4 bases and J lost 2, with 15 bases in between. In nucleotides, the CDR3 is TGCAGCGTTGGGCCACGGCTAGCTCCCTACGAGCAGTACTTC. Residues: CSVGPRLAPYEQYF.

The sample holds many counts of this clonotype. V gene TRBV6-5 combines with J gene TRBJ2-7; TRBD1 or TRBD2 may be the D gene (5 bases each). The germline gives CDR1 MNHEY, CDR2 SVGAGI. Trimming removed 2 bases from V and 3 bases from J, with 17 bases in between. The CDR3 has 16 residues. The CDR3 spells CASSYHPGDGRYEQYF. The CDR3 bases are TGTGCCAGCAGTTACCACCCCGGGGACGGGCGCTACGAGCAGTACTTC.

This clonotype was recorded many times. The chain recombines TRBV7-6 with TRBJ2-1; 9 bases fit TRBD2. Germline CDR1 reads SGHVS; CDR2 reads FNYEAQ. The CDR3 sequence is 16 residues long. Unmatched junction bases numbered 10, after V lost 5 bases and J lost 5 bases. The CDR3 sequence is CASSPLAGGNHNEQFF. CDR3 coding DNA: TGTGCCAGCAGCCCCTTGGCGGGAGGGAACCACAATGAGCAGTTCTTC.